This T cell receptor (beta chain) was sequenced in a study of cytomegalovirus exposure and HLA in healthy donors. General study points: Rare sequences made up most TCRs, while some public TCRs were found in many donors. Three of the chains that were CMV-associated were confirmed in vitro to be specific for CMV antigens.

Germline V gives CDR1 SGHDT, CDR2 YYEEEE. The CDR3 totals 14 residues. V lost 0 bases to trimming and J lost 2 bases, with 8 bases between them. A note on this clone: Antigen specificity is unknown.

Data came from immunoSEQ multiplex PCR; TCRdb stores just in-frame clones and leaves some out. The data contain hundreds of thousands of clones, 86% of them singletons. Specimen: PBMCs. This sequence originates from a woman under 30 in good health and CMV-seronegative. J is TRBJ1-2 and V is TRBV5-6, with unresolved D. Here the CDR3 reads CASSLAGMNYGYTF. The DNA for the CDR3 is TGTGCCAGCAGCTTGGCCGGGATGAACTATGGCTACACCTTC.